The following is a TCR beta chain sequence with its context. The data originate from a study of control samples from healthy donors and cancer patients. TCRdb's table, derived via immunoSEQ multiplex PCR, lists solely in-frame clones and lacks some. In the table there are about 220,000 clones, just under 95% of which are singletons. The sequence derives from a man aged 45-60 years in good health. Sample: blood.

The CDR3, as DNA: TGTGCCAGCTCCCCAGATTCGAACACTGAAGCTTTCTTT. This gives the protein CASSPDSNTEAFF. This chain uses TRBV18 with TRBJ1-1; D unclear. This CDR3 region has 13 residues. CDR1 is KGHSH and CDR2 is LQKENI in the germline V gene. V lost 6 bases and J lost 1, with 9 bases in between.